What follows describes a single TCR beta chain. Its antigen is as yet unknown. It was with a sample-barcoded 5' primer and a J-beta primer mix that a second PCR of roughly 7 to 12 cycles was run. A tag from a template-switch adaptor with 12 random nucleotides marked each cDNA molecule. TCRdb re-derived calls from the 5' RACE reads in MiXCR, one entry per CDR3 protein. The sample records approximately 690,000 distinct CDR3 sequences, approximately 40% being singletons. The CDR3 covers 12 residues. Looked up from germline, CDR1 is DFQATT and CDR2 is SNEGSKA (reference sequence). J lost 5 bases, V lost 6 bases, and 2 bases had no gene match. Each sample yielded at least 5.5 micrograms of PBMC total RNA. This entry comes from a study of blood T cells in healthy people across ages. General study points: Diversity of TCR beta correlated strongly with naive T cell percentage.

This clonotype originated in a man older than 75 in good health. The chain is built from TRBV20-1 and TRBJ2-1, with 9 bases identical to TRBD1. The sequenced sample was blood. The CDR3 sequence is CSATGGHNEQFF. CDR3 sequence (DNA): TGCAGTGCCACAGGGGGCCACAATGAGCAGTTCTTC.